The sequence of this T cell receptor beta chain was determined in a study of T-cell reconstitution after alpha-beta-depleted transplantation in children. It was with unique molecular identifiers that the TCRbeta library was prepared. TCRdb re-derived calls from the PCR reads in MiXCR, one entry per CDR3 protein. Of about 540,000 distinct CDR3 sequences in the sample, around 19% were seen once. This clonotype was counted between two and nine times. The CDR3 has 14 amino acids. Germline assignment: CDR1 MNHEY and CDR2 SMNVEV (reference sequence). Trimming pared 6 bases from V and 3 bases from J, leaving 14 bases between.

The source is a human donor who donated a stem cell graft to a child with acute lymphoblastic leukemia. Sequenced here: PBMCs from the stem cell graft donor, sampled from the stem cell graft. This chain uses TRBV27 with TRBJ2-5, with D possibly matching TRBD2 (7 bases). CDR3 in amino acids: CASSLQGGEETQYF. The CDR3 nucleotides are TGTGCCAGCAGCCTCCAAGGGGGGGAAGAGACCCAGTACTTC.